These 20 T cell receptor beta chains were sequenced from one sample in a study of CD8+CD57+ T cells in acquired aplastic anemia. Genomic DNA, serving as template, underwent TCR beta VDJ and CDR3 profiling. TCRdb ran MiXCR on the reads and lists one entry per CDR3 protein. The sample lists around 190,000 distinct CDR3 sequences; under 65% were seen once. Material: sorted CD4+, CD8+, or CD8+CD57+ T cells (not recorded which) from PBMCs. The receptors originated from a human donor in good health.

The chain employs TRBV20-1 and TRBJ2-5, with a tentative D call TRBD2 (5 bases). The germline CDR1 and CDR2 sequences are DFQATT and SNEGSKA (reference sequence). This CDR3 spans 11 amino acids. V lost 6 bases and J 13 bases, leaving 18 bases between the germline ends. The CDR3 coding sequence is TGCAGTGCGGGCGACACACCGCGGGTGTACTTC. This translates into CSAGDTPRVYF.

Comment on this clonotype: Relative to the germline gene, one junction end is altered; a read error may explain this. This sequence joins TRBV7-2 and TRBJ2-2; no definite D call. This CDR3 is 13 amino acids long. CDR1 and CDR2 (germline): SGHTA, FQGNSA. The CDR3 is CDSSPNVSGELFF. In DNA form, the CDR3 reads TGTGACAGCAGCCCCAACGTTTCCGGGGAGCTGTTTTTT.

This chain uses TRBV7-2 with TRBJ1-3; 7 bases are shared with TRBD1. This CDR3 is 15 amino acids long. V was clipped by 5 bases and J by 4 bases; unmatched bases: 8. CDR1 SGHTA and CDR2 FQGNSA come from the germline V gene. The DNA of the CDR3 is TGTGCCAGCAGCCCCTTCTGGACAGGAGGAAACACCATATATTTT. It translates to CASSPFWTGGNTIYF. Looking up the rest from reference TRBV7-2 and TRBJ1-3 gives the full variable domain: GAGVSQSPSNKVTEKGKDVELRCDPISGHTALYWYRQSLGQGLEFLIYFQGNSAPDKSGLPSDRFSAERTGGSVSTLTIQRTQQEDSAVYLCASSPFWTGGNTIYFGEGSWLTVV.

Remarks on this clonotype: Mismatch with germline at one junction end may stem from a read error. In DNA, the CDR3 is TGTGCCAGCAGCAAATTGACAGGCAACAAGGAGCAGTTCTTC. It specifies CASSKLTGNKEQFF. V gene TRBV6-4 combines with J gene TRBJ2-1; perhaps TRBD1 as D (6 bases). The CDR3 is made up of 14 amino acids. Germline CDR1 is MRHNA and CDR2 is SNTAGT.

In its sample, this clonotype was seen a few times. The chain links TRBV20-1 to TRBJ1-1, with 9 positions matching TRBD1. V lost 3 bases to trimming and J lost 9 bases; unmatched junction nucleotides: 17. CDR3 length equals 16 residues. Germline assignment: CDR1 DFQATT and CDR2 SNEGSKA (reference sequence). DNA for the CDR3: TGCAGTGCTAGCGGACAGGGGACTGGCCAAGGTCACCAAGCTTTCTTT. This translates into CSASGQGTGQGHQAFF.

The chain is built from TRBV20-1 and TRBJ1-2; possible D gene TRBD1, 5 bases. Germline CDR1 is DFQATT and CDR2 is SNEGSKA (reference sequence). The CDR3 extends over 15 amino acids. Trimming shortened V by 5 bases and J by 4 bases, and 20 bases separated the two germline ends. In DNA, the CDR3 is TGCAGTGCTTTCTCCGGGACTAGTGCTGGCTATGGCTACACCTTC. Its translation is CSAFSGTSAGYGYTF.

A few counts support this clonotype. The chain recombines TRBV9 with TRBJ1-1; D unclear. The germline V gene encodes CDR1 SGDLS and CDR2 YYNGEE. The V end lost 0 bases, the J end lost 3 bases, and 6 bases lay between the germline ends. The CDR3 spans 13 residues. This CDR3 is CASSVVEHTEAFF. The DNA for the CDR3 is TGTGCCAGCAGCGTAGTGGAGCACACTGAAGCTTTCTTT.

This clonotype was seen once. The chain employs TRBV4-2 and TRBJ1-1; D is unresolved. The germline gives CDR1 LGHNA, CDR2 YNFKEQ. V gave up 3 bases and J gave up 3 bases, with 11 bases separating them. The CDR3 loop spans 14 amino acids. The chain's CDR3 is CASSQVASHTEAFF. As DNA, the CDR3 is TGTGCCAGCAGCCAGGTTGCTTCCCACACTGAAGCTTTCTTT.

J is TRBJ2-7 and V is TRBV20-1; 8 bases agree with TRBD1. The CDR3 consists of 13 residues. Per the germline V gene, CDR1 is DFQATT and CDR2 is SNEGSKA (reference sequence). The V segment lost 6 bases and the J segment 2 bases; nucleotides outside the gene matches: 6. DNA of the CDR3: TGCAGTGCCCGGCAGGGGGCCCCCTACGAGCAGTACTTC. Its protein product is CSARQGAPYEQYF.

The chain combines TRBV18 with TRBJ1-5; tentatively, D is TRBD1 (6 bases). This CDR3 has 15 amino acids. With 4 bases removed from V and 11 bases from J, the gap between germline ends came to 21 bases. CDR1 is KGHSH and CDR2 is LQKENI in the germline V gene. Written as DNA, the CDR3 is TGTGCCAGCTCACAAGGGTTAAACCAGGGGTCGTCCCAGCATTTT. This sequence encodes CASSQGLNQGSSQHF.

The CDR3 is CASSPDGHTQYF. The CDR3 nucleotides read TGCGCCAGCAGCCCCGACGGCCATACGCAGTATTTT. V usage is TRBV4-1 and J usage is TRBJ2-3; D ambiguous. Deletions cut 4 bases from V and 7 bases from J, with 9 bases between. This CDR3 region has 12 residues. Germline CDR1 MGHRA, CDR2 YSYEKL.

The chain has TRBV7-9 and TRBJ1-2, with a possible D match to TRBD1 (5 bases). Germline V gives CDR1 SEHNR, CDR2 FQNEAQ (reference sequence). Between the trimmed V and J ends, which lost 5 bases and 4 bases, there was a span of 11 bases. The CDR3 spans 13 residues. In DNA form, the CDR3 reads TGTGCCAGCAGCCCAGGGTCTGTCTATGGCTACACCTTC. It yields the protein CASSPGSVYGYTF.

The chain has TRBV5-1 and TRBJ1-6; D unclear. This CDR3 contains 16 residues. Per germline, CDR1 SGHRS and CDR2 YFSETQ. V shed 0 bases and J shed 0 bases, with 7 bases lying between them. CDR3 sequence: CASSLDNNSYNSPLHF. The CDR3 DNA reads TGCGCCAGCAGCTTGGACAATAACTCCTATAATTCACCCCTCCACTTT.

Points on this clonotype: Its ends do not fully match the called genes, so a read error is possible. The rearrangement joins TRBV10-1 to TRBJ2-1; the D gene is possibly TRBD2 (6 bases). This CDR3 spans 16 amino acids. CDR1 and CDR2 from the germline V gene are WNHNN and SYGVQD (reference sequence). The CDR3 nucleotides read TGTGCCAGCAGCTCCGAAACACTAGCTTCGGTAAAGGAGCAGTTCTTC. Translating it yields CASSSETLASVKEQFF.

The chain uses TRBV7-6 and TRBJ1-2; D is undetermined. Germline V gives CDR1 SGHVS, CDR2 FNYEAQ. The CDR3 length is 10 residues. The V end was cut by 1 base, the J end by 10 bases, with 4 bases between. This CDR3 reads CASSLGVYTF. The CDR3 nucleotides are TGTGCCAGCAGCTTAGGGGTCTACACCTTC.

The genes are TRBV2 and TRBJ2-5; unclear D gene. Trimming cost V 7 bases and J 0 bases, with 6 bases left between them. The CDR3 covers 12 residues. Germline V gene data show CDR1 as SNHLY and CDR2 as FYNNEI. The CDR3 loop reads CASMGYQETQYF. CDR3 in DNA: TGTGCCAGCATGGGGTACCAAGAGACCCAGTACTTC.

The rearrangement joins TRBV15 to TRBJ1-5; 8 bases fit TRBD1. The CDR3 totals 17 residues. Germline V gene data show CDR1 as LNHNV and CDR2 as YYDKDF (reference sequence). Trimming at V came to 6 bases and at J to 1 base, leaving 11 bases not matched to a gene. CDR3 in DNA: TGTGCCACCAGACGGACAGGGACGGTGGTGAGCAATCAGCCCCAGCATTTT. It translates to CATRRTGTVVSNQPQHF.

This rearrangement joins TRBV7-2 to TRBJ2-3; 7 bases are shared with TRBD1. In germline, CDR1 is SGHTA, CDR2 FQGNSA. This CDR3 has 15 residues. V lost 2 bases to trimming and J lost 2 bases; unmatched junction nucleotides: 4. CDR3 sequence: CASSLSTGATDTQYF. The CDR3 nucleotides are TGTGCCAGCAGCTTATCAACAGGGGCCACAGATACGCAGTATTTT.

This clonotype was found a few times. The V and J genes are TRBV9 and TRBJ2-3; the D is unclear. Deletions cut 3 bases from V and 5 bases from J, with 10 bases between. The CDR3 length is 13 residues. Germline CDR1 reads SGDLS; CDR2 reads YYNGEE. CDR3 region: CASSGNLGDTQYF. The CDR3 DNA sequence: TGTGCCAGCAGCGGCAACTTGGGAGATACGCAGTATTTT.

This chain joins TRBV2 and TRBJ2-3; 11 bases agree with TRBD2. The V gene's germline CDR1 is SNHLY and CDR2 FYNNEI. J gave up 4 bases and V 8 bases, and 5 bases lay outside the gene matches. This CDR3 spans 14 amino acids. This CDR3 is CASEASGGSDTQYF. CDR3 DNA sequence: TGTGCCAGCGAAGCTAGCGGGGGGTCAGATACGCAGTATTTT. The variable domain in full, with the rest retrieved from reference TRBV2 and TRBJ2-3, is EPEVTQTPSHQVTQMGQEVILRCVPISNHLYFYWYRQILGQKVEFLVSFYNNEISEKSEIFDDQFSVERPDGSNFTLKIRSTKLEDSAMYFCASEASGGSDTQYFGPGTRLTVL.